This T cell receptor (beta chain) was identified during a study of T cells in localized non-small cell lung cancer. Whole-study findings and limits: When the top 100 tumor clones were examined, a median about 60 of them also appeared in the adjacent lung, which was paired and uninvolved. Sequencing, confined to only one tumor region, leaves heterogeneity possible.

Concerning this clone: Its target is unknown.

The CDR3 is 18 amino acids. The ends were cut back, 3 bases at V and 0 bases at J, with 20 bases in the middle. CDR1 is MNHNS, CDR2 SASEGT, per germline. Assay: immunoSEQ multiplex PCR; the TCRdb copy retains only in-frame clones and omits some. The repertoire holds 100,000 to 150,000 clones, with approximately 88% as singletons. The rearrangement joins TRBV6-1 to TRBJ1-2, with a weak D call TRBD1 (5 bases). The source is a female donor older than 55 with stage I lung adenocarcinoma. The sequencing used peripheral blood, collected before any cancer treatment. As DNA, the CDR3 is TGTGCCAGCAGTGATCAAGACAGCCGTAAAACACCTAACTATGGCTACACCTTC. It translates to CASSDQDSRKTPNYGYTF.